This is a list of T cell receptor beta chains from one sample in a study of cytomegalovirus exposure and HLA in healthy donors. Sequencing used immunoSEQ multiplex PCR; TCRdb keeps in-frame clones, though not all of them. The sample has around 160,000 clones, roughly 73% seen once; the top ten hold about 1.5%. The specimen sequenced was PBMCs. These receptors were taken from a woman between 18 and 29 years old in good health and CMV-seronegative. The CDR3 runs from the conserved cysteine through the conserved F or W. The order of the fields is V gene, clone size, J gene, D gene, CDR3 DNA, CDR3 protein. D genes are given only for firm matches. The size field is filled for only some rows; it gives once, few, many or a size class.

v_call: TRBV6-5; clone_size: -; j_call: TRBJ2-7; d_call: -; cdr3_nt: TGTGCCAGCAGCCACCCCTTAAATCCGGTCGAGCAGTACTTC; cdr3_aa: CASSHPLNPVEQYF
v_call: TRBV10-3; clone_size: -; j_call: TRBJ1-2; d_call: -; cdr3_nt: TGTGCCATCAGTGGCCAGGGAAGGTATGGCTACACCTTC; cdr3_aa: CAISGQGRYGYTF
v_call: TRBV4-1; clone_size: -; j_call: TRBJ2-3; d_call: TRBD2; cdr3_nt: TGCGCCAGCAGCCAAGATTGGTCTAGCGGGGACACAGATACGCAGTATTTT; cdr3_aa: CASSQDWSSGDTDTQYF
v_call: TRBV4-1; clone_size: once; j_call: TRBJ1-2; d_call: -; cdr3_nt: TGCGCCAGCAGCCAAGGACTCCTGGGGCCAGACTATGGCTACACCTTC; cdr3_aa: CASSQGLLGPDYGYTF
v_call: TRBV5-1; clone_size: -; j_call: TRBJ2-5; d_call: -; cdr3_nt: TGCGCCAGCAGCCCCGGTCGGGGACTGCAGTACCAAGAGACCCAGTACTTC; cdr3_aa: CASSPGRGLQYQETQYF
v_call: TRBV28; clone_size: -; j_call: TRBJ1-4; d_call: TRBD1; cdr3_nt: TGTGCCAGCACCGTGGGACAGATAAGAGGAAAACTGTTTTTT; cdr3_aa: CASTVGQIRGKLFF
v_call: TRBV7-9; clone_size: -; j_call: TRBJ2-1; d_call: -; cdr3_nt: TGTGCCAGCAGCTCCCCGTACAGCTCCTACAATGAGCAGTTCTTC; cdr3_aa: CASSSPYSSYNEQFF
v_call: TRBV7-9; clone_size: few; j_call: TRBJ2-3; d_call: -; cdr3_nt: TGTGCCAGCAGCGGAGGGGATACGCAGTATTTT; cdr3_aa: CASSGGDTQYF
v_call: TRBV4-1; clone_size: -; j_call: TRBJ1-5; d_call: TRBD1; cdr3_nt: TGCGCCAGCAGCCAAAGACAGGGGAGCCAGCCCCAGCATTTT; cdr3_aa: CASSQRQGSQPQHF
v_call: TRBV28; clone_size: -; j_call: TRBJ1-2; d_call: -; cdr3_nt: TGTGCCAGCAGTTTAGCCCGGGGGAACTATGGCTACACCTTC; cdr3_aa: CASSLARGNYGYTF
v_call: TRBV4-1; clone_size: -; j_call: TRBJ2-5; d_call: -; cdr3_nt: TGCGCCAGCAGCCGTCTAGTGTGGGGGGATCAAGAGACCCAGTACTTC; cdr3_aa: CASSRLVWGDQETQYF
v_call: TRBV28; clone_size: -; j_call: TRBJ1-2; d_call: -; cdr3_nt: TGTGCCAGCAGTTTAGGGGGGGCAGGAGGCTACACCTTC; cdr3_aa: CASSLGGAGGYTF
v_call: TRBV5-1; clone_size: -; j_call: TRBJ2-4; d_call: -; cdr3_nt: TGCGCCAGCAGCCCTTGGGACACTTCCAAAAACAGTCAGTACTTC; cdr3_aa: CASSPWDTSKNSQYF
v_call: TRBV7-6; clone_size: -; j_call: TRBJ2-3; d_call: TRBD2; cdr3_nt: TGTGCCAGCAGCTTAGGGGGACTAGCGGGGGATTACACAGATACGCAGTATTTT; cdr3_aa: CASSLGGLAGDYTDTQYF
v_call: TRBV19; clone_size: -; j_call: TRBJ2-3; d_call: TRBD2; cdr3_nt: TGTGCCAGTAGTATGTTTCTAGCGGGAAACACAGATACGCAGTATTTT; cdr3_aa: CASSMFLAGNTDTQYF
v_call: TRBV5-1; clone_size: -; j_call: TRBJ2-1; d_call: TRBD2; cdr3_nt: TGCGCCAGCAGCTGGGACCTAGCGGGAGCTTACAATGAGCAGTTCTTC; cdr3_aa: CASSWDLAGAYNEQFF
v_call: TRBV14; clone_size: -; j_call: TRBJ1-1; d_call: -; cdr3_nt: TGTGCCAGCAGCCTGTTAGCGGGTGACACTGAAGCTTTCTTT; cdr3_aa: CASSLLAGDTEAFF
v_call: TRBV7-2; clone_size: few; j_call: TRBJ2-1; d_call: -; cdr3_nt: TGTGCCAGCAGCCCCCTAGGTTACAATGAGCAGTTCTTC; cdr3_aa: CASSPLGYNEQFF
v_call: TRBV2; clone_size: -; j_call: TRBJ2-7; d_call: TRBD2; cdr3_nt: TGTGCCAGCAGGACGGGACTAGCGGGAACCTACGAGCAGTACTTC; cdr3_aa: CASRTGLAGTYEQYF
v_call: TRBV5-4; clone_size: -; j_call: TRBJ1-4; d_call: -; cdr3_nt: TGTGCCAGCAGCTGGTCAGGAGGAGAAAAACTGTTTTTT; cdr3_aa: CASSWSGGEKLFF
v_call: TRBV7-2; clone_size: -; j_call: TRBJ2-5; d_call: -; cdr3_nt: TGTGCCAGCAGCACTAAGAGGCAGGGGCAAGGGACCCAGTACTTC; cdr3_aa: CASSTKRQGQGTQYF
v_call: TRBV11-2; clone_size: -; j_call: TRBJ2-7; d_call: -; cdr3_nt: TGTGCCAGCAGCTTACACAGCTCCTACGAGCAGTACTTC; cdr3_aa: CASSLHSSYEQYF
v_call: TRBV27; clone_size: -; j_call: TRBJ2-1; d_call: TRBD2; cdr3_nt: TGTGCCAGCAGTTCGAGCGGGGTCCACAATGAGCAGTTCTTC; cdr3_aa: CASSSSGVHNEQFF
v_call: TRBV27; clone_size: few; j_call: TRBJ2-6; d_call: -; cdr3_nt: TGTGCCAGCAGTTCGGTATATCGGTCTGGGGCCAACGTCCTGACTTTC; cdr3_aa: CASSSVYRSGANVLTF
v_call: TRBV6-6; clone_size: -; j_call: TRBJ1-2; d_call: -; cdr3_nt: TGTGCCAGCAGTTACTCGACTGACTATGGCTACACCTTC; cdr3_aa: CASSYSTDYGYTF
v_call: TRBV7-3; clone_size: -; j_call: TRBJ2-1; d_call: TRBD2; cdr3_nt: TGTGCCAGCAGCTTAACGTTAGCGGGAGGCGAGCAGTTCTTC; cdr3_aa: CASSLTLAGGEQFF
v_call: TRBV5-4; clone_size: -; j_call: TRBJ1-1; d_call: -; cdr3_nt: TGTGCCAGCAGCGATCTAACTGAAGCTTTCTTT; cdr3_aa: CASSDLTEAFF
v_call: TRBV19; clone_size: -; j_call: TRBJ2-1; d_call: TRBD2; cdr3_nt: TGTGCCAGTAGTATCCGTGGACTAGCGGGAGGGCCGTACAATGAGCAGTTCTTC; cdr3_aa: CASSIRGLAGGPYNEQFF
v_call: TRBV5-5; clone_size: -; j_call: TRBJ2-2; d_call: -; cdr3_nt: TGTGCCAGCAGCTTGAGCCCTACGAACACCGGGGAGCTGTTTTTT; cdr3_aa: CASSLSPTNTGELFF
v_call: TRBV6-1; clone_size: -; j_call: TRBJ1-1; d_call: TRBD1; cdr3_nt: TGTGCCAGCAGTCCCGGGACAGGGGGGAACACTGAAGCTTTCTTT; cdr3_aa: CASSPGTGGNTEAFF
v_call: TRBV13; clone_size: -; j_call: TRBJ2-1; d_call: TRBD2; cdr3_nt: TGTGCCAGCAGCTTAAGCGGGGGACCTACGAGGAATGAGCAGTTCTTC; cdr3_aa: CASSLSGGPTRNEQFF
v_call: TRBV20-1; clone_size: -; j_call: TRBJ1-2; d_call: -; cdr3_nt: TGCAGTGCTAGGGTAGCCTATGGCTACACCTTC; cdr3_aa: CSARVAYGYTF
v_call: TRBV13; clone_size: -; j_call: TRBJ1-1; d_call: -; cdr3_nt: TGTGCCAGCAGCTTTCTAGATCGGGGGGGAGCTTTCTTT; cdr3_aa: CASSFLDRGGAFF
v_call: TRBV5-1; clone_size: -; j_call: TRBJ2-7; d_call: -; cdr3_nt: TGCGCCAGCAGCTCCGACACCGCCTACGAGCAGTACTTC; cdr3_aa: CASSSDTAYEQYF
v_call: TRBV4-3; clone_size: -; j_call: TRBJ1-6; d_call: -; cdr3_nt: TGCGCCAGCAGCCAAGAGGTGGGACAACCCCTCCACTTT; cdr3_aa: CASSQEVGQPLHF
v_call: TRBV4-3; clone_size: -; j_call: TRBJ1-1; d_call: TRBD1; cdr3_nt: TGCGCCAGCAGCCAGCGGGACAGGGGGAACACTGAAGCTTTCTTT; cdr3_aa: CASSQRDRGNTEAFF
v_call: TRBV5-1; clone_size: -; j_call: TRBJ2-3; d_call: TRBD2; cdr3_nt: TGCGCCAGCAGAAGAGCGGGAGTTACAGATACGCAGTATTTT; cdr3_aa: CASRRAGVTDTQYF
v_call: TRBV28; clone_size: -; j_call: TRBJ1-1; d_call: TRBD1; cdr3_nt: TGTGCCAGCAGTTCCCAGGGACAGGGTATCACTGAAGCTTTCTTT; cdr3_aa: CASSSQGQGITEAFF
v_call: TRBV4-2; clone_size: -; j_call: TRBJ2-1; d_call: TRBD2; cdr3_nt: TGTGCCAGCAGCCTTTCGACTAATCCTAGCGGGGGGGCCTATGAGCAGTTCTTC; cdr3_aa: CASSLSTNPSGGAYEQFF
v_call: TRBV15; clone_size: -; j_call: TRBJ1-5; d_call: -; cdr3_nt: TGTGCCACCAGCCCTCGGGGGTTCCCTAATCAGCCCCAGCATTTT; cdr3_aa: CATSPRGFPNQPQHF
v_call: TRBV27; clone_size: -; j_call: TRBJ2-2; d_call: -; cdr3_nt: TGTGCCAGCAGCCCGGGGGACAGAGACACCGGGGAGCTGTTTTTT; cdr3_aa: CASSPGDRDTGELFF
v_call: TRBV11-2; clone_size: -; j_call: TRBJ1-4; d_call: -; cdr3_nt: TGTGCCAGCAGCTTAGCCCAGGGAACTAATGAAAAACTGTTTTTT; cdr3_aa: CASSLAQGTNEKLFF
v_call: TRBV21-1; clone_size: -; j_call: TRBJ2-6; d_call: -; cdr3_nt: TGTGCCAGCAGCAAGAAAGACAGGGGAATACCCTCTGGGGCCAACGTCCTGACTTTC; cdr3_aa: CASSKKDRGIPSGANVLTF
v_call: TRBV7-2; clone_size: -; j_call: TRBJ2-4; d_call: -; cdr3_nt: TGTGCCAGCAGCTTTCCGGACACAATAGCCAAAAACATTCAGTACTTC; cdr3_aa: CASSFPDTIAKNIQYF